A selection of T cell receptor beta chains follows, all from one sample in a study of cytomegalovirus exposure and HLA in healthy donors. This table comes from immunoSEQ multiplex PCR, and its TCRdb copy is limited to in-frame clones, with some not included. Seen here are about 200,000 clones, 65% to 90% observed once, and the top ten hold around 0.31%. The sequenced sample was PBMCs. Receptor source: a woman aged 25 to 39 in good health and CMV-seronegative. Both conserved end residues are part of each CDR3. The D gene is left open where the match is weak. Clone size is shown for a subset of rows, as once, few, many or a class of expanded clone.

abundance: few; v_gene: TRBV11-2; d_gene: -; j_gene: TRBJ2-7; CDR3nt: TGTGCCAGCAGCTCCCTCTCCCATCCTAGGACTAAGCCCTACGAGCAGTACTTC; CDR3aa: CASSSLSHPRTKPYEQYF
abundance: -; v_gene: TRBV28; d_gene: -; j_gene: TRBJ2-5; CDR3nt: TGTGCCAGCTACGGGAGAAGGGTATGGGAGACCCAGTACTTC; CDR3aa: CASYGRRVWETQYF
abundance: once; v_gene: TRBV11-3; d_gene: TRBD2; j_gene: TRBJ2-1; CDR3nt: TGTGCCAGCAGCCTTACGGGGGGTTACAATGAGCAGTTCTTC; CDR3aa: CASSLTGGYNEQFF
abundance: -; v_gene: TRBV2; d_gene: -; j_gene: TRBJ2-3; CDR3nt: TGTGCCAGCAGTGCGGGGGGCCGTGGCACAGATACGCAGTATTTT; CDR3aa: CASSAGGRGTDTQYF
abundance: -; v_gene: TRBV5-1; d_gene: TRBD2; j_gene: TRBJ2-5; CDR3nt: TGCGCCAGCAGCTTGTTGGGGACTAGCGCAGAGACCCAGTACTTC; CDR3aa: CASSLLGTSAETQYF
abundance: -; v_gene: TRBV5-1; d_gene: TRBD1; j_gene: TRBJ2-1; CDR3nt: TGCGCCAGCAGGAGAAGGACAGGGGCGGACAATGAGCAGTTCTTC; CDR3aa: CASRRRTGADNEQFF
abundance: -; v_gene: TRBV2; d_gene: -; j_gene: TRBJ2-5; CDR3nt: TGTGCCAGCAGTGATCAGGGCCCAAAACAAGAGACCCAGTACTTC; CDR3aa: CASSDQGPKQETQYF
abundance: -; v_gene: TRBV5-1; d_gene: -; j_gene: TRBJ1-2; CDR3nt: TGCGCCAGCAGCTTAGAGACAGCAACAAACTATGGCTACACCTTC; CDR3aa: CASSLETATNYGYTF
abundance: -; v_gene: TRBV6-1; d_gene: -; j_gene: TRBJ2-7; CDR3nt: TGTGCCAGCAGCTCAGACAGGGACTCCTCCTACGAGCAGTACTTC; CDR3aa: CASSSDRDSSYEQYF
abundance: once; v_gene: TRBV5-1; d_gene: -; j_gene: TRBJ2-7; CDR3nt: TGCGCCAGCAGCTCCAGCTCCTACGAGCAGTACTTC; CDR3aa: CASSSSSYEQYF
abundance: once; v_gene: TRBV10-3; d_gene: TRBD2; j_gene: TRBJ2-6; CDR3nt: TGTGCCATCAGTGATTTGGTGGGAGGGCCCTCTGGGGCCAACGTCCTGACTTTC; CDR3aa: CAISDLVGGPSGANVLTF
abundance: -; v_gene: TRBV4-1; d_gene: -; j_gene: TRBJ2-2; CDR3nt: TGCGCCAGCAGCCGAATGGGGGGGCGCGGCACCGGGGAGCTGTTTTTT; CDR3aa: CASSRMGGRGTGELFF
abundance: -; v_gene: TRBV19; d_gene: -; j_gene: TRBJ1-2; CDR3nt: TGTGCCAGTAGTATAGATCTTGAGACAGCTCATGGCTACACCTTC; CDR3aa: CASSIDLETAHGYTF
abundance: -; v_gene: TRBV6-5; d_gene: TRBD1; j_gene: TRBJ2-7; CDR3nt: TGTGCCAGCAGTCCTGACAGGGGGCGGTTCGAGCAGTACTTC; CDR3aa: CASSPDRGRFEQYF
abundance: -; v_gene: TRBV7-7; d_gene: -; j_gene: TRBJ1-1; CDR3nt: TGTGCTAGCAGCTTAAACGGGGGCACTGAAGCTTTCTTT; CDR3aa: CASSLNGGTEAFF
abundance: few; v_gene: TRBV6-4; d_gene: -; j_gene: TRBJ2-3; CDR3nt: TGTGCCAGCAGCTTCCAGTTATTCACAGATACGCAGTATTTT; CDR3aa: CASSFQLFTDTQYF
abundance: -; v_gene: TRBV2; d_gene: -; j_gene: TRBJ1-5; CDR3nt: TGTGCCAGCATGGGGGCCCTCAATCAGCCCCAGCATTTT; CDR3aa: CASMGALNQPQHF
abundance: -; v_gene: TRBV10-3; d_gene: -; j_gene: TRBJ2-1; CDR3nt: TGTGCCATCCGCGAATTAGCAGCTAATGAGCAGTTCTTC; CDR3aa: CAIRELAANEQFF
abundance: -; v_gene: TRBV5-4; d_gene: -; j_gene: TRBJ2-3; CDR3nt: TGTGCCAGCACTCTTTACCCACGGACAGCGAACACAGATACGCAGTATTTT; CDR3aa: CASTLYPRTANTDTQYF
abundance: -; v_gene: TRBV29-1; d_gene: TRBD1; j_gene: TRBJ1-2; CDR3nt: TGCAGCGTTACTACGGGGGACAGGGGTAACTACACCTTC; CDR3aa: CSVTTGDRGNYTF
abundance: -; v_gene: TRBV2; d_gene: -; j_gene: TRBJ2-7; CDR3nt: TGTGCCAGCAGTGAAGGTCCCGTTGGCAGTTACGAGCAGTACTTC; CDR3aa: CASSEGPVGSYEQYF
abundance: -; v_gene: TRBV11-2; d_gene: TRBD2; j_gene: TRBJ2-2; CDR3nt: TGTGCCAGCAGCTTAGGGACTAGCGGATCCTTCACCGGGGAGCTGTTTTTT; CDR3aa: CASSLGTSGSFTGELFF